The 6 T cell receptor beta chains below come from one sample, sequenced in a study of cytomegalovirus exposure and HLA in healthy donors (dated by TCRdb to 2016 to 2017). Receptor libraries were prepared by the immunoSEQ multiplex PCR assay. A mixture of 60 forward primers for TCR Vbeta segments and 13 reverse primers for TCR Jbeta segments was used in the multiplex PCR. TCRdb retrieved this table from immuneACCESS and kept in-frame rearrangements only. Not all clones are present; in checked studies, unresolved V genes account for under half, and no reason is known for the remainder. The sample yields 110,000 or so clones; 67% were counted once. 7.5% to 9% of the sample comes from the top ten. Sequencing was done on a sample of PBMCs. These TCRs come from a man between 18 and 35 years old in good health and CMV-seropositive.

V is TRBV10-2 and J is TRBJ2-2, with 9 positions matching TRBD2. Germline loops: CDR1 WSHSY, CDR2 SAAADI. CDR3 length equals 15 residues. Trimming cost V 6 bases and J 2 bases; bases outside gene matches: 4. In nucleotides, the CDR3 is TGCGCCAGCAGCGCCGGGACTAGCAACACCGGGGAGCTGTTTTTT. Protein sequence: CASSAGTSNTGELFF.

This clone was recorded only once. The chain recombines TRBV5-4 with TRBJ1-2, with 8 bases fitting TRBD1. Germline lookup yields CDR1 SGHNT and CDR2 YYREEE (reference sequence). Trimming removed 4 bases from V and 5 bases from J; junction bases left unmatched: 4. The CDR3 is made up of 13 amino acids. The CDR3 nucleotides are TGTGCCAGCAGCATACAGGGGGTTTATGGCTACACCTTC. The encoded protein is CASSIQGVYGYTF.

This clone was seen once. The chain employs TRBV7-2 and TRBJ1-4, with no clear D. Germline V gene data show CDR1 as SGHTA and CDR2 as FQGNSA. The CDR3 has 12 residues. Trimming left V 2 bases short and J 7 bases short, with 5 bases between. CDR3 nucleotide sequence: TGTGCCAGCAGCTTATCGCGTGAAAAACTGTTTTTT. Amino acids: CASSLSREKLFF.

The chain couples TRBV27 to TRBJ2-1; 9 nucleotides align to TRBD2. The germline CDR1 and CDR2 sequences are MNHEY and SMNVEV (reference sequence). Trimming removed 3 bases from V and 0 bases from J; junction bases left unmatched: 6. The CDR3 is 17 residues long. CDR3 residues: CASSFSSGGRSYNEQFF. The CDR3 DNA is TGTGCCAGCAGTTTTTCCAGCGGGGGGCGCTCCTACAATGAGCAGTTCTTC.

This clone came up a few times. The CDR3 spells CASSLAWRGQETQYF. The CDR3, as DNA: TGTGCCAGCAGCTTGGCCTGGAGGGGCCAAGAGACCCAGTACTTC. The V and J genes are TRBV5-6 and TRBJ2-5; D possibly corresponds to TRBD2 (6 bases). V lost 0 bases and J lost 1, with 10 bases in between. This CDR3 is 15 amino acids long. CDR1 SGHDT and CDR2 YYEEEE come from the germline V gene.

The chain is built from TRBV14 and TRBJ2-7; TRBD1 agrees at 8 bases. Trimming took 5 bases from V and 3 from J; bases not matched to a gene: 6. Germline CDR1 SGHDN, CDR2 FVKESK. The CDR3 spans 14 residues. Here the CDR3 reads CASSLQGVYYEQYF. CDR3 DNA: TGTGCCAGCAGCTTACAGGGGGTGTACTACGAGCAGTACTTC.